This T cell receptor beta chain comes out of a study of CD8 T cells in Susac syndrome. An amount of RNA that ranged from roughly 0.45 to 1 ug was reverse transcribed with random hexamers. TCRdb processed the immunoSEQ multiplex PCR reads anew with MiXCR; each CDR3 protein has one entry. The data contain around 300,000 distinct CDR3 sequences, approximately 90% of them singletons. The CD8+ and CD4+ T cells were isolated magnetically using a negative isolation approach, whereas the TEMRA cells were enriched by FACS. The clonotype comes from a human donor with multiple sclerosis. The sequenced sample consisted of CD8+ T cells from PBMCs.

CDR3 coding DNA: TGTGCCAGCAGCCTACCTCCCCAGACTAGCACAGATACGCAGTATTTT. Encoded protein: CASSLPPQTSTDTQYF. V and J are TRBV7-6 and TRBJ2-3, with no clear D. The CDR3 loop spans 16 amino acids. Germline values: CDR1 SGHVS, CDR2 FNYEAQ. V shed 5 bases and J shed 0 bases, with 15 bases lying between them.